This T cell receptor beta chain appears in the sequencing data of a study of T-cell memory formation after mild COVID-19. The CDR3 length is 17 residues. Per the germline V gene, CDR1 is SGHVS and CDR2 is FNYEAQ. Trimming at V came to 2 bases and at J to 5 bases, leaving 9 bases not matched to a gene. From the 5' RACE reads, TCRdb called clonotypes with MiXCR, one entry per CDR3 protein. The sample yields approximately 210,000 distinct CDR3 sequences, about 16% seen once. The TCR sequence derives from an adult woman who had mild COVID-19 (a few samples of this study predate the infection). Cell type and time point are not known. This chain connects TRBV7-6 to TRBJ1-1, with 12 nucleotides matching TRBD1. The material sequenced was PBMCs or a T cell subset sorted from them (not recorded which). This CDR3 reads CASSLIPGTGGLTEAFF. In DNA form, the CDR3 reads TGTGCCAGCAGCTTAATCCCCGGGACAGGGGGCCTTACTGAAGCTTTCTTT.